This TCR beta chain stems from a study of shared clonotypes between healthy human individuals. Findings and limits, study-wide: Large sequencing depth failed to make sorted-subset sequencing complete, rarefaction showed. Approximately 4.9% of naive CD4 clonotypes were shared across a few donors.

The input for sorted-subset replicate PCRs was 200 to 250 ng DNA, about 30,000 T cell genomes. This table comes from immunoSEQ multiplex PCR, and its TCRdb copy is limited to in-frame clones, with some not included. The repertoire includes about 2 million clones, roughly 95% of them detected once, and approximately 1.2% sits in the top ten. The CDR3 sequence is 15 residues long. Trimming cost V 6 bases and J 6 bases; bases outside gene matches: 10. Germline-derived CDR1 and CDR2 are MDHEN and SYDVKM. Naive CD8 cells were CD45RO-negative, positively selected for CCR7, excluding terminally differentiated effector memory CD45RA+ cells. Those who donated were healthy HIV-negative adults, with no recent acute infections or vaccinations reported. In regard to this clone: Its antigen is as yet unknown.

Sequencing was performed on naive CD8+ T cells sorted from blood. The V call is TRBV28, the J call TRBJ1-5, with 8 nucleotides matching TRBD1. This TCR was sampled from a man younger than 30 in good health. The CDR3 coding sequence is TGTGCCAGCAGGCCTGACAGGGGTTTGTCTCAGCCCCAGCATTTT. Its translation: CASRPDRGLSQPQHF.